Described below is a single T cell receptor (beta chain) sequence and its context. Its specificity is not known. Naive CD8 cells lacked CD45RO, underwent positive selection for CCR7 and left out terminally differentiated effector memory CD45RA+ cells. There were no recent acute infections or vaccinations among the donors, who were healthy HIV-negative adults. The sample originates from a study of shared clonotypes between healthy human individuals. The junction had 5 bases not matched to a gene; V was cut back by 6 bases and J by 5 bases. The CDR3 loop spans 13 amino acids. Germline loops: CDR1 SEHNR, CDR2 FQNEAQ (reference sequence). Findings and caveats of the study: Generally, naive subsets (rather than memory subsets) showed larger estimated richness. Compared with clonotypes that all four donors shared, non-shared clonotypes had lower generation probabilities.

Produced via immunoSEQ multiplex PCR; TCRdb's table is partial and in-frame only. Among roughly 890,000 clones listed, around 93% were seen once. Sequenced: naive CD8+ T cells sorted from blood. This receptor was identified in a young man in good health. The chain has TRBV7-9 and TRBJ2-7; 9 nucleotides line up with TRBD2. The CDR3 here is CASRPRTSDEQYF. In DNA, the CDR3 is TGTGCCAGCAGGCCCCGGACTAGCGACGAGCAGTACTTC.